Sequencing of this T cell receptor beta chain was carried out in a study of T-cell reconstitution after alpha-beta-depleted transplantation in children. Preparation of the TCRbeta library involved a method that used unique molecular identifiers. TCRdb recomputed calls from the PCR reads with MiXCR, one row per CDR3 protein. The sample gives about 830,000 distinct CDR3 sequences, approximately 15% of which show up once; roughly 5% is in the top ten. Notes on the study in general: Where some patients showed high TCRbeta diversity at day 60, it came from recipient T cells and thymic progenitors that had survived. Two months or so post-transplant, alpha-beta T cells reportedly derived from several hundred expanded graft clones.

There are 14 residues in the CDR3. Trimming removed 3 bases at V and 8 bases at J, with 14 bases between. Germline V CDR1 and CDR2: SNHLY, FYNNEI. This clonotype was counted many times. The antigen is undetermined. The sequences come from PBMCs, mostly from graft donor cells, collected 360 days after TCRalphabeta/CD19-depleted stem cell transplant. This clonotype was sampled from a male patient between 5 and 17 years old who had a stem cell transplant for acute lymphoblastic leukemia, so the T cells may come from the graft donor. This sequence joins TRBV2 and TRBJ2-1; D call uncertain. The DNA for the CDR3 is TGTGCCAGCAGTGACCTCAGTCCTTCCGATGAGCAGTTCTTC. Translated, it gives CASSDLSPSDEQFF.